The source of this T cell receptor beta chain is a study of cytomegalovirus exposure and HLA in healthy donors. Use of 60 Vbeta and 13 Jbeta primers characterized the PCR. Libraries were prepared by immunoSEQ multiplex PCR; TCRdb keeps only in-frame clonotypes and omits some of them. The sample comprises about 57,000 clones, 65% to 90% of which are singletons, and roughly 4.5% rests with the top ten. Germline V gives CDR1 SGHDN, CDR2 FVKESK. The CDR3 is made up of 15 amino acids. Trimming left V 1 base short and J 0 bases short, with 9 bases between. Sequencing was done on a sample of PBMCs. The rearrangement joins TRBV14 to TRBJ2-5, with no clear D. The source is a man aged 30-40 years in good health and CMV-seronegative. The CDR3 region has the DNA TGTGCCAGCAGCCAAGGGGCAGCCTACCAAGAGACCCAGTACTTC. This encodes CASSQGAAYQETQYF.